Listed below are T cell receptor beta chains from one sample, sequenced in a study of cytomegalovirus exposure and HLA in healthy donors. The protocol was immunoSEQ multiplex PCR, while the TCRdb copy is restricted to in-frame clones and leaves out a portion. The sample lists about 140,000 clones; 88% were seen once. The sequenced sample was PBMCs. The receptor set was obtained from a woman aged 18 to 35 in good health and CMV-seropositive. The CDR3 runs from the conserved cysteine through the conserved F or W. Each record gives: V gene, J gene, D gene, clone size, CDR3 protein, CDR3 DNA. D genes are given only for firm matches. Clone size, where shown, is once, few, many, or a class for clones that have expanded.

TRBV5-1,TRBJ1-2,.,once,CASSLEGDGANYGYTF,TGCGCCAGCAGCTTGGAGGGGGACGGAGCTAACTATGGCTACACCTTC
TRBV6-5,TRBJ2-1,TRBD2,.,CASSPTGGRYNEQFF,TGTGCCAGCAGTCCCACGGGGGGGCGGTACAATGAGCAGTTCTTC
TRBV29-1,TRBJ1-6,.,.,CSVAGSYNSPLHF,TGCAGCGTTGCGGGTTCCTATAATTCACCCCTCCACTTT
TRBV5-1,TRBJ2-3,.,.,CASSLRESTDTQYF,TGCGCCAGCAGCTTACGGGAAAGCACAGATACGCAGTATTTT
TRBV7-2,TRBJ2-7,.,.,CASTLQARSYEQYF,TGTGCCAGCACCCTACAGGCTCGCTCCTACGAGCAGTACTTC
TRBV9,TRBJ2-2,.,.,CASSAGGLGELFF,TGTGCCAGCAGCGCCGGTGGGCTCGGGGAGCTGTTTTTT
TRBV18,TRBJ1-6,.,.,CASSPTDSYNSPLHF,TGTGCCAGCTCACCTACCGACAGTTATAATTCACCCCTCCACTTT
TRBV7-2,TRBJ1-6,TRBD1,.,CASSSTGGTVNSPLHF,TGTGCCAGCAGCTCAACAGGGGGGACGGTAAATTCACCCCTCCACTTT
TRBV30,TRBJ2-1,.,once,CAWSVGDLEQFF,TGTGCCTGGAGTGTAGGGGACTTAGAGCAGTTCTTC
TRBV23-1,TRBJ2-7,TRBD2,.,CASRETAREGPFEQYF,TGCGCCAGCAGAGAAACAGCGCGGGAGGGCCCCTTTGAGCAGTACTTC
TRBV28,TRBJ2-3,.,.,CASSRTSGDTQYF,TGTGCCAGCAGCCGAACATCGGGGGATACGCAGTATTTT
TRBV28,TRBJ1-2,TRBD1,.,CATSGPGQGAVYTF,TGTGCCACCTCCGGACCCGGACAGGGGGCTGTCTACACCTTC
TRBV19,TRBJ2-2,TRBD2,.,CASSIRGVTGELFF,TGTGCCAGTAGTATACGGGGGGTCACCGGGGAGCTGTTTTTT
TRBV7-9,TRBJ1-3,.,.,CASTPQGQSLRNTIYF,TGTGCCAGCACCCCCCAGGGGCAATCGTTAAGGAACACCATATATTTT
TRBV5-6,TRBJ2-2,TRBD1,once,CASSRGQGARPGELFF,TGTGCCAGCAGCAGGGGACAGGGGGCGCGGCCCGGGGAGCTGTTTTTT
TRBV27,TRBJ2-7,.,.,CASGSGYEQYF,TGTGCCAGCGGAAGCGGCTACGAGCAGTACTTC
TRBV5-1,TRBJ2-3,TRBD2,.,CASSLEFSGGAGDTQYF,TGCGCCAGCAGCTTGGAGTTTAGCGGGGGGGCAGGAGATACGCAGTATTTT
TRBV19,TRBJ1-4,TRBD1,.,CASSIWTGLWEKLFF,TGTGCCAGTAGTATTTGGACAGGGTTGTGGGAAAAACTGTTTTTT
TRBV4-1,TRBJ2-1,TRBD2,.,CASSQGTSASLNEQFF,TGCGCCAGCAGCCAAGGGACTAGCGCTTCCCTCAATGAGCAGTTCTTC
TRBV18,TRBJ1-5,.,few,CASSPLYRDQPQHF,TGTGCCAGCTCACCACTGTACAGGGATCAGCCCCAGCATTTT
TRBV5-1,TRBJ2-3,TRBD2,once,CASRRGTSGGMDTQYF,TGCGCCAGCAGGCGTGGGACTAGCGGAGGCATGGATACGCAGTATTTT
TRBV25-1,TRBJ1-1,.,once,CASSSGTKNTEAFF,TGTGCCAGCAGCTCCGGGACAAAGAACACTGAAGCTTTCTTT
TRBV5-1,TRBJ2-7,.,.,CASSLETGISEQYF,TGCGCCAGCAGCTTGGAAACAGGGATCAGCGAGCAGTACTTC
TRBV5-1,TRBJ2-7,.,.,CASSFDSLQPYEQYF,TGCGCCAGCAGCTTCGACAGTCTACAACCCTACGAGCAGTACTTC
TRBV4-2,TRBJ2-2,TRBD1,.,CASSRDRGNTGELFF,TGTGCCAGCAGCCGGGACAGGGGAAACACCGGGGAGCTGTTTTTT
TRBV30,TRBJ1-2,.,.,CAWSGTQANYGYTF,TGTGCCTGGAGTGGGACACAAGCTAACTATGGCTACACCTTC
TRBV12-5,TRBJ2-1,TRBD2,.,CASSTSGVYNEQFF,TGTGCTAGTTCGACTAGCGGAGTTTACAATGAGCAGTTCTTC
TRBV7-2,TRBJ2-5,TRBD1,.,CASRYGTGYQETQYF,TGTGCCAGCCGTTACGGGACAGGGTACCAAGAGACCCAGTACTTC
TRBV6-6,TRBJ1-2,TRBD1,.,CASTAGTGTYGYTF,TGTGCCAGCACCGCTGGGACAGGAACTTATGGCTACACCTTC
TRBV9,TRBJ1-1,TRBD1,.,CASSVEGAFGDAEAFF,TGTGCCAGCAGCGTAGAGGGGGCGTTTGGGGACGCTGAAGCTTTCTTT
TRBV27,TRBJ2-1,TRBD2,.,CASSRTMRGSYNEQFF,TGTGCCAGCAGCCGGACTATGCGGGGGTCCTACAATGAGCAGTTCTTC
TRBV4-3,TRBJ1-4,.,.,CASSQGGHLNEKLFF,TGCGCCAGCAGCCAAGGGGGGCATTTAAATGAAAAACTGTTTTTT
TRBV30,TRBJ1-2,.,.,CACLFPGIYGYTF,TGTGCCTGCCTTTTCCCAGGGATATATGGCTACACCTTC
TRBV23-1,TRBJ2-7,.,.,CASTRGTGIYEQYF,TGCGCCAGCACACGGGGAACAGGGATCTACGAGCAGTACTTC